This T cell receptor beta chain originates from a study of shared clonotypes between healthy human individuals. CD45RO-negative CD8 cells positively selected for CCR7 made up the naive population, which excluded terminally differentiated effector memory CD45RA+ cells. The V end was cut by 4 bases, the J end by 4 bases, with 18 bases between. The CDR3 extends over 16 amino acids. CDR1 SGHDT and CDR2 YYEEEE come from the germline V gene. Generated by immunoSEQ multiplex PCR, the TCRdb table keeps only in-frame clones and is missing some. The repertoire consists of millions of clones, with 85% to 95% occurring once and the leading ten covering 1.1%.

This sequence was found in a man aged 18 to 30 in good health. The genes are TRBV5-6 and TRBJ2-1, with D tentatively TRBD2 (6 bases). The material sequenced was naive CD8+ T cells sorted from blood. The CDR3 DNA follows: TGTGCCAGCAGCATACTGACGGGGGAATTTTACAATGAGCAGTTCTTC. Translated, it gives CASSILTGEFYNEQFF. Full variable domain (outside the CDR3, taken from reference TRBV5-6 and TRBJ2-1): DAGVTQSPTHLIKTRGQQVTLRCSPKSGHDTVSWYQQALGQGPQFIFQYYEEEERQRGNFPDRFSGHQFPNYSSELNVNALLLGDSALYLCASSILTGEFYNEQFFGPGTRLTVL.